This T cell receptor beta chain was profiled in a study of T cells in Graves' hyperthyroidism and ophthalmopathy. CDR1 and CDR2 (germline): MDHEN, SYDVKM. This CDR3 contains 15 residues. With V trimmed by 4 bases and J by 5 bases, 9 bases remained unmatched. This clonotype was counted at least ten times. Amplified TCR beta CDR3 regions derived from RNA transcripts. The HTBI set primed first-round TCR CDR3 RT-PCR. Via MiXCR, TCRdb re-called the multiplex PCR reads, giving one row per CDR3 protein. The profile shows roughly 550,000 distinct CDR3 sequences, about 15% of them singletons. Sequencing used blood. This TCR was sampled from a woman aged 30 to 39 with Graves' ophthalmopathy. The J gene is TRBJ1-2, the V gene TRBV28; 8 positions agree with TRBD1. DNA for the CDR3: TGTGCCAGCAGTTCCTTTCCGGGACAGGCATATGGCTACACCTTC. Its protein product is CASSSFPGQAYGYTF.